This TCR beta chain was sequenced for a study of T cell clonality in common variable immunodeficiency (dated by TCRdb to about 2015). General conclusions and limits of the study: Even though DNA input was equal, the average per sample came to about 81,820 unique sequences for controls compared with 30,000 to 40,000 for CVID samples. CVID TCRbeta sequences were reported to have fewer deletions and N-nucleotide insertions and to lack highly modified clones with 13 or more V deletions. It was noted by the authors that sequencing of the repertoires of T cell subpopulations would be needed to clarify the cause of the increased clonality in CVID. Compared with healthy controls, CVID subjects showed increased TCRbeta clonality (t-test p = 0.018), a feature most characteristic of about a third of subjects. Patient heterogeneity within the CVID cohort put limits on correlating repertoire features with clinical complications. CVID subjects shared fewer TCRbeta clones with each other than healthy controls did (p < 0.0001).

In regard to this clone: Its antigen specificity is not known. The missing CDR3 end, 3 residues past where the read stops, is filled in from the germline J gene.

CVID samples and control samples contributed equivalent amounts of genomic DNA as sequencing input. For every sample, a 60 bp segment covering the rearranged TCRbeta CDR3 region was amplified and then sequenced. The immunoSEQ assay, a bias-corrected multiplex PCR combined with high-throughput sequencing, was used to amplify TCRbeta. For the original study's pipeline: Every unique nucleotide sequence counted as a clone and was annotated with V, D and J genes, copy number and frequency. Sequences were labeled productive if in frame, and non-productive if out of frame or containing stop codons. Clonality was calculated from Shannon's entropy as previously described. The predicted amino acid sequences of productive clones were used to derive mean CDR3 Kyte-Doolittle hydropathy. Using the R hclust function, scaled V gene usage was clustered hierarchically with Manhattan distance and complete linkage. Sharing of clones by CDR3 amino acid sequence was evaluated through resampling of 12 repertoires per group over 100 rounds. The repertoires were searched for fewer than 75 published EBV-specific TCRbeta sequences and fewer than 250 published CMV-specific TCRbeta sequences. Two CVID samples yielding fewer than 10,000 sequences were excluded from analysis, leaving fewer than 50 CVID repertoires. What TCRdb holds here is the immuneACCESS table cut down to in-frame rearrangements. Part of the clones is not present; checked against another copy, under half of the missing clones reflect an unresolved V gene, and the others are unexplained. The V and J calls and clone size come from that table; D and trimming were worked out from the DNA. The table records about 52,000 clones for this sample, and not one of them appears only once. The ten largest clonotypes hold approximately 2% of the sample.

Most CVID patients and most healthy controls were of Caucasian heritage. Heparinized peripheral whole blood samples of roughly 5 to 8.5 ml were obtained from each donor. TCRbeta CDR3 repertoires were sequenced from genomic DNA of adults with common variable immune deficiency (CVID) and healthy adult controls. The control group comprised some 22 healthy adult volunteers, some 12 female and approximately ten male, aged roughly 23 to 66 years with a mean age of 34. Diluted blood was subjected to density centrifugation over Hypaque 1077 or Ficoll-Paque for isolation of peripheral blood mononuclear cells. Genomic DNA was extracted from unsorted mononuclear cells by Qiagen column purification or by a centrifugation-based method. V and J are truncated by 0 bases and 0 bases respectively, leaving an intervening sequence of 6 bases. CDR1 and CDR2 (SGHRS, YFSETQ) derive from the germline V gene. The CDR3 starts with the cysteine, ends with the phenylalanine, and has 14 residues. Only the CDR3 bases that were read are kept: 33 of them, in frame from base 1.

The specimen sequenced was peripheral blood mononuclear cells. This chain joins TRBV5-1 to TRBJ2-5, with the identity of the D gene unclear. This TCR came from a person aged 18 to 75 in good health. CDR3 bases read: TGCGCCAGCAGCTTGGGTTCAGACCAAGAGACC. Translated, it reads CASSLGSDQET. The whole CDR3 reads CASSLGSDQETQYF.